This T cell receptor (beta chain) was sequenced in a study of T cells in Graves' hyperthyroidism and ophthalmopathy. The patients, who ranged from 18 to 65 in age, presented with newly diagnosed hyperthyroidism lasting under 2 months. Diagnosing involved the use of clinical symptoms, serum thyroxine and TRAb, thyroid ultrasound and orbital computed tomography. Amplification yielded TCR beta CDR3 regions, with RNA transcripts as the source. The primer set for the first-round RT-PCR of the TCR CDR3 was HTBI. TCRdb reprocessed the multiplex PCR reads with MiXCR, giving one entry per CDR3 protein. This table holds nearly 750,000 distinct CDR3 sequences, around a third found once. The CDR3 length is 18 residues. CDR1 is SGHAT and CDR2 is FQNNGV in the germline V gene. Trimming removed 3 bases from V and 8 bases from J, with 25 bases in between.

The chain has TRBV11-2 and TRBJ2-2, with no clear D. This sequence originates from a woman in her forties with Graves' hyperthyroidism. Sequencing used blood. The CDR3 protein is CASSLNRITGPKIGELFF. CDR3 sequence (DNA): TGTGCCAGCAGCTTGAACCGGATTACCGGGCCAAAAATTGGGGAGCTGTTTTTT.